These 18 T cell receptor beta chains share one sample of origin, sequenced in a study of human T cells and chemical hapten exposure. One entry per CDR3 protein, called by TCRdb with MiXCR from the RACE reads. In the table there are roughly 50,000 distinct CDR3 sequences, about 10% of which are singletons. As for time point: patch test 3, about 24 weeks after DPC sensitization. Treatment noted: therapeutic diphenylcyclopropenone sensitization with weekly scalp DPC. The source was whole blood, collected in connection with sensitization to the hapten diphenylcyclopropenone (DPC). The origin of the receptors is a woman aged 40 to 50 with alopecia areata. Some clones in this sample may be carry-over from other donors' samples.

In DNA form, the CDR3 reads TGTGCCAGCAGTGTACTAGCGGGGTTCAACGAGCAGTACTTC. Protein sequence: CASSVLAGFNEQYF. The chain is built from TRBV27 and TRBJ2-7, with 10 positions matching TRBD2. The ends lost 5 bases at V and 5 bases at J; junction bases unmatched: 6. The CDR3 runs 14 residues. Germline lookup yields CDR1 MNHEY and CDR2 SMNVEV (reference sequence).

This clonotype was seen a few times. This chain links TRBV19 with TRBJ2-1, with D unresolved. The CDR3 consists of 12 residues. Looked up from germline, CDR1 is LNHDA and CDR2 is SQIVND (reference sequence). V gave up 5 bases and J gave up 6 bases, with 8 bases separating them. The CDR3 DNA is TGTGCCAGTAGTCCTCAGGCCAATGAGCAGTTCTTC. It specifies CASSPQANEQFF.

This clonotype has just a few counts. The chain uses TRBV7-6 and TRBJ1-6; 7 nucleotides match TRBD1. The ends lost 1 base at V and 7 bases at J; junction bases unmatched: 4. Germline CDR1 and CDR2: SGHVS and FNYEAQ. CDR3 length equals 15 residues. CDR3 coding DNA: TGTGCCAGCAGCTTAGTAGCAGGGGGGAATTCACCCCTCCACTTT. Translated, it gives CASSLVAGGNSPLHF.

This clonotype was counted between two and nine times. The chain uses TRBV4-1 and TRBJ2-5, with TRBD2 matching 10 bases. Germline V gene lookup returns CDR1 MGHRA and CDR2 YSYEKL. The length of the CDR3 is 16 residues. Trimming took 1 base from V and 3 from J; bases not matched to a gene: 5. The CDR3 reads CASSQARTSGEETQYF. DNA of the CDR3: TGCGCCAGCAGCCAAGCTCGGACTAGCGGAGAAGAGACCCAGTACTTC.

Only a few counts were recorded for this clonotype. The chain couples TRBV7-3 to TRBJ2-1; 10 positions match TRBD2. After removal of 5 bases from V and 5 bases from J, the junction contained 3 bases not matched to a gene. Germline CDR1 and CDR2: SGHTA and FQGTGA. The CDR3 totals 14 residues. DNA of the CDR3: TGTGCCAGCAGCCGGACTAGCGGTAACAATGAGCAGTTCTTC. The encoded protein is CASSRTSGNNEQFF.

This clonotype has more than one count but fewer than ten. The chain uses TRBV19 and TRBJ1-6; D remains unclear. Between the trimmed V and J ends, which lost 7 bases and 0 bases, there was a span of 7 bases. Looked up from germline, CDR1 is LNHDA and CDR2 is SQIVND (reference sequence). This CDR3 has 14 amino acids. CDR3 in DNA: TGTGCCAGTATGCAGAGCTCCTATAATTCACCCCTCCACTTT. This encodes CASMQSSYNSPLHF.

This chain uses TRBV7-9 with TRBJ1-6; perhaps TRBD1 as D (6 bases). Germline V gives CDR1 SEHNR, CDR2 FQNEAQ (reference sequence). V lost 5 bases, J lost 14 bases, and 13 bases lay in between. The CDR3 spans 12 residues. CDR3 protein: CASSRLTGTLHF. CDR3 nucleotide sequence: TGTGCCAGCAGCCGACTAACAGGGACCCTCCACTTT. Based on the CDR3 plus reference TRBV7-9 and TRBJ1-6, the full variable domain is DTGVSQNPRHKITKRGQNVTFRCDPISEHNRLYWYRQTLGQGPEFLTYFQNEAQLEKSRLLSDRFSAERPKGSFSTLEIQRTEQGDSAMYLCASSRLTGTLHFGNGTRLTVT.

This clonotype came up a few times. The chain combines TRBV18 with TRBJ1-5, with TRBD1 as a possible D gene (5 bases). The CDR3 totals 15 residues. The ends were cut back, 6 bases at V and 0 bases at J, with 12 bases in the middle. Germline-derived CDR1 and CDR2 are KGHSH and LQKENI. The CDR3 here is CASSPGTASNQPQHF. In nucleotides, the CDR3 is TGTGCCAGCTCGCCCGGGACCGCTAGCAATCAGCCCCAGCATTTT.

This sequence joins TRBV28 and TRBJ2-3; D call uncertain. The V gene lost 10 bases and the J gene lost 5 bases, with 10 bases spanning the gap. The germline V gene encodes CDR1 MDHEN and CDR2 SYDVKM. The CDR3 contains 11 residues. CDR3 protein: CAIKSQDTQYF. CDR3 coding DNA: TGTGCCATAAAAAGTCAAGATACGCAGTATTTT.

This clonotype was found a few times. The J gene is TRBJ2-2, the V gene TRBV11-2; D gene unclear. Germline V gives CDR1 SGHAT, CDR2 FQNNGV. The CDR3 is 14 amino acids. V shed 1 base and J shed 9 bases, with 12 bases lying between them. The CDR3 here is CASSLVHTSRELFF. The CDR3, as DNA: TGTGCCAGCAGCTTAGTCCATACCTCCCGGGAGCTGTTTTTT.

In this sample, this clonotype turned up a few times. The gene calls are TRBV11-2 and TRBJ2-7; no definite D call. The germline V and J ends were trimmed by 1 base and 3 bases, with 10 bases remaining between them. Germline V gives CDR1 SGHAT, CDR2 FQNNGV. The CDR3 length is 14 residues. For the CDR3, the DNA is TGTGCCAGCAGCTTAGGTCCCTTCAGCTACGAGCAGTACTTC. Its translation is CASSLGPFSYEQYF.

This clonotype was seen repeatedly, ten times or more. The V gene is TRBV6-6, the J gene TRBJ1-4; D unclear. Germline CDR1 is MNHNY and CDR2 is SVGAGI (reference sequence). Trimming removed 2 bases from V and 11 bases from J, with 9 bases in between. This CDR3 contains 12 residues. This CDR3 reads CASSYREDKLFF. CDR3 bases: TGTGCCAGCAGTTACAGGGAAGACAAACTGTTTTTT.

The chain joins TRBV7-6 to TRBJ2-6; D gene unclear. The CDR3 is 15 amino acids. V dropped 0 bases and J dropped 2 bases, with 5 bases sitting between them. Germline V gene data show CDR1 as SGHVS and CDR2 as FNYEAQ. The CDR3 reads CASSLALPGANVLTF. The DNA for the CDR3 is TGTGCCAGCAGCTTAGCGCTGCCTGGGGCCAACGTCCTGACTTTC.

This clonotype was seen more than once but under ten times. The chain carries TRBV7-2 and TRBJ1-5; no clear D. Germline V lookup: CDR1 SGHTA, CDR2 FQGNSA. The V end was cut by 2 bases, the J end by 7 bases, with 15 bases between. The CDR3 is 15 residues long. The CDR3 loop is CASSLSLGSGQPQHF. In nucleotides, the CDR3 is TGTGCCAGCAGCTTAAGTCTTGGCTCCGGGCAGCCCCAGCATTTT.

This clonotype showed up many times. The chain combines TRBV19 with TRBJ1-5; TRBD1 aligns across 9 bases. Germline trimming cut 4 bases from V and 6 bases from J; bases unmatched to any gene: 7. This CDR3 contains 15 residues. Looked up from germline, CDR1 is LNHDA and CDR2 is SQIVND (reference sequence). DNA of the CDR3: TGTGCCAGTAGTACTCCGGGACAGGGAACTCAGCCCCAGCATTTT. Protein: CASSTPGQGTQPQHF.

The chain couples TRBV4-3 to TRBJ2-3; 7 bases are shared with TRBD1. The length of the CDR3 is 14 residues. The junction had 6 bases not matched to a gene; V was cut back by 0 bases and J by 9 bases. CDR1 LGHNA and CDR2 YSLEER come from the germline V gene. The CDR3 DNA reads TGCGCCAGCAGCCAAGATAGGGGGCTGGGGACGCAGTATTTT. It specifies CASSQDRGLGTQYF.

This clonotype was found a few times. The rearrangement links TRBV5-1 to TRBJ1-6; 10 bases are a match to TRBD1. This CDR3 is built from 14 residues. The V and J ends lost 4 bases and 7 bases, in that order; junction bases with no gene match: 2. Germline values: CDR1 SGHRS, CDR2 YFSETQ. The CDR3 region is CASSPGQGNSPLHF. The CDR3, as DNA: TGCGCCAGCAGCCCGGGACAGGGGAATTCACCCCTCCACTTT.

The chain links TRBV28 to TRBJ1-4; possibly TRBD1 for D (5 bases). Germline CDR1 is MDHEN and CDR2 is SYDVKM. Trimming removed 8 bases at V and 9 bases at J, with 22 bases between. The CDR3 has 15 residues. CDR3 DNA sequence: TGTGCCAGCCTGGAGGGAGGGGCCGGGAACCAAAAACTGTTTTTT. Protein product: CASLEGGAGNQKLFF.